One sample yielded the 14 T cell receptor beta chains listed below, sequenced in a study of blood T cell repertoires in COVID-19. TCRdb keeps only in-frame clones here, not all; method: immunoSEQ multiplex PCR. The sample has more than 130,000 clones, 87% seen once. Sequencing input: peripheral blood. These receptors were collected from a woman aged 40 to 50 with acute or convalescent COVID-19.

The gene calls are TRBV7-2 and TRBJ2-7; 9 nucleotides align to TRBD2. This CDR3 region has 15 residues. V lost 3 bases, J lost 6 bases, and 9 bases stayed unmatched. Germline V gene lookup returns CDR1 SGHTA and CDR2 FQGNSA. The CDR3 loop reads CASSFGLAFAFEQYF. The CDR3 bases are TGTGCCAGCAGCTTCGGACTAGCGTTCGCTTTCGAGCAGTACTTC. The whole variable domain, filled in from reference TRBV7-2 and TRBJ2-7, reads GAGVSQSPSNKVTEKGKDVELRCDPISGHTALYWYRQSLGQGLEFLIYFQGNSAPDKSGLPSDRFSAERTGGSVSTLTIQRTQQEDSAVYLCASSFGLAFAFEQYFGPGTRLTVT.

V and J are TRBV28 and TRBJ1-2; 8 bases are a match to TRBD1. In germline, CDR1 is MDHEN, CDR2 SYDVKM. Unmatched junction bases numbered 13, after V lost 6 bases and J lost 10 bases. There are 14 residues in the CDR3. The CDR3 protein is CASRSRTGSADYTF. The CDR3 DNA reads TGTGCCAGCAGGTCCCGGACAGGGAGCGCCGACTACACCTTC.

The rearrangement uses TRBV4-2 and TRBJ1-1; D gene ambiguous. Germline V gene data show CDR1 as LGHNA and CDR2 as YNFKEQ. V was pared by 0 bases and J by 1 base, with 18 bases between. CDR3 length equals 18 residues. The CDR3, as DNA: TGTGCCAGCAGCCAAGAAGGGAGCCTGGAGCCAGCGAACACTGAAGCTTTCTTT. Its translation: CASSQEGSLEPANTEAFF.

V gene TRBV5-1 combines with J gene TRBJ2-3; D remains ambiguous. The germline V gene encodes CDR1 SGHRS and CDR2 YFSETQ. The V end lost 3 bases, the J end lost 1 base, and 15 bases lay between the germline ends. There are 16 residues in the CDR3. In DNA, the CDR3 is TGCGCCAGCAGCTCAGGAAGTATAGTTGGCACAGATACGCAGTATTTT. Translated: CASSSGSIVGTDTQYF.

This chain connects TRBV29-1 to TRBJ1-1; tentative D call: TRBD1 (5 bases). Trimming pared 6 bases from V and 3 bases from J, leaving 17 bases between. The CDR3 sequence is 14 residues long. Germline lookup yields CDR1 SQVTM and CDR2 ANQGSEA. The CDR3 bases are TGCAGCGTCGCCAGGGAGGTTGGGGACACTGAAGCTTTCTTT. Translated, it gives CSVAREVGDTEAFF. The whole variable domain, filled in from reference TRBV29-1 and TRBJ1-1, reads SAVISQKPSRDICQRGTSLTIQCQVDSQVTMMFWYRQQPGQSLTLIATANQGSEATYESGFVIDKFPISRPNLTFSTLTVSNMSPEDSSIYLCSVAREVGDTEAFFGQGTRLTVV.

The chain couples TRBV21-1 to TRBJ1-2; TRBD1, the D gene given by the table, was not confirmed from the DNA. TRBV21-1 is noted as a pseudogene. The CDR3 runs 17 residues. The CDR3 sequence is CASRTGASSPLNYGYTF. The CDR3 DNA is TGTGCCAGCAGGACAGGGGCCAGTAGTCCCCTTAACTATGGCTACACCTTC.

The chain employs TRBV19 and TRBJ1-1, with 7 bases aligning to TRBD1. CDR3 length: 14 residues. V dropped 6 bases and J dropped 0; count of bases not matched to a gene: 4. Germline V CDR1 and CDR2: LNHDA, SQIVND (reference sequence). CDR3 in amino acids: CASRDRDLNTEAFF. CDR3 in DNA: TGTGCCAGTAGAGACAGGGACCTGAACACTGAAGCTTTCTTT.

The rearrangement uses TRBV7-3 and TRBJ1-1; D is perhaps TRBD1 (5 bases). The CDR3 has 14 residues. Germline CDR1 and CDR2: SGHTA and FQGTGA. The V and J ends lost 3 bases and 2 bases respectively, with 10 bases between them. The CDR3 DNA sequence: TGTGCCAGCAGCTTGACAGCCTTTAACACTGAAGCTTTCTTT. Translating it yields CASSLTAFNTEAFF.

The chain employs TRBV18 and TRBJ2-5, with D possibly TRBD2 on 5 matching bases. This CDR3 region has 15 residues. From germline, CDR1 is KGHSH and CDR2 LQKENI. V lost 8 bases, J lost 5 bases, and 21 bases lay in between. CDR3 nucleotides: TGTGCCAGCAGCTTTAACCCCGGGGTAGCGGAGACCCAGTACTTC. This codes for CASSFNPGVAETQYF.

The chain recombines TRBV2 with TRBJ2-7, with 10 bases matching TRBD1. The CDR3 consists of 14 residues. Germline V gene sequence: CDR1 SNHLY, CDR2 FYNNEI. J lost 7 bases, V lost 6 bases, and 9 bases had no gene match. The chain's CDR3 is CASRTGQGSSEQYF. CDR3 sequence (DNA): TGTGCCAGCAGAACGGGACAGGGGTCTTCTGAGCAGTACTTC.

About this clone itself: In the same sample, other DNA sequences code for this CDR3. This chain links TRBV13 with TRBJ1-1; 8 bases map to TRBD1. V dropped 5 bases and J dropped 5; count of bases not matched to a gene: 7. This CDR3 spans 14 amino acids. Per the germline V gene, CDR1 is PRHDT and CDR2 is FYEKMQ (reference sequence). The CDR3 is CASSRQGRGTEAFF. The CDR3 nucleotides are TGTGCCAGCAGCAGACAGGGGAGAGGGACTGAAGCTTTCTTT.

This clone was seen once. CDR3 region: CASSQDRQLNTEAFF. CDR3 DNA sequence: TGCGCCAGCAGCCAAGATCGACAGCTGAACACTGAAGCTTTCTTT. The chain combines TRBV4-3 with TRBJ1-1; TRBD1 might be the D (5 bases). Trimming left V 0 bases short and J 0 bases short, with 8 bases between. CDR1 and CDR2 (germline): LGHNA, YSLEER. The CDR3 has 15 residues.

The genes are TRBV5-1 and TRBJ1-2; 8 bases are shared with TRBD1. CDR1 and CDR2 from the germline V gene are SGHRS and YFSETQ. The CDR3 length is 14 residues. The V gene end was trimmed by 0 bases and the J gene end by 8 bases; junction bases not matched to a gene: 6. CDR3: CASSLAGTGGGYTF. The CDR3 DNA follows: TGCGCCAGCAGCTTGGCCGGGACAGGAGGGGGCTACACCTTC.

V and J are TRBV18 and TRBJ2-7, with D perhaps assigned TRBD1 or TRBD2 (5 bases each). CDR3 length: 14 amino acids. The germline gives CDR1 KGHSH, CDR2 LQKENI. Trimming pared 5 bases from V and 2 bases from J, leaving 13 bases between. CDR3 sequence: CASSTQEATYEQYF. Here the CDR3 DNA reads TGTGCCAGCTCAACACAGGAGGCAACCTACGAGCAGTACTTC.